This is a list of T cell receptor beta chains from one sample in a study of cytotoxic CD8 clonotypes in ibrutinib-treated CLL. This table comes from immunoSEQ multiplex PCR, and its TCRdb copy is limited to in-frame clones, with some not included. The sample carries some 92,000 clones, roughly 80% recorded once. This material consisted of PBMCs, taken after 24 months of ibrutinib treatment. The receptors were sampled from a human donor with chronic lymphocytic leukemia. The CDR3 runs from the conserved cysteine through the conserved F or W. The D gene is left open where the match is weak. The size of a clone is reported for some rows only, either as once, few or many, or as a class for expanded clones.

TRBJ1-1	.	TRBV7-9	13	.	CASSEQGYTEAFF	TGTGCCAGCAGCGAACAGGGTTACACTGAAGCTTTCTTT
TRBJ1-2	TRBD1	TRBV27	13	.	CASSLGQGGGYTF	TGTGCCAGCAGTTTGGGACAGGGGGGTGGCTACACCTTC
TRBJ2-4	.	TRBV4-1	16	once	CASSQGELLAKNIQYF	TGCGCCAGCAGCCAAGGAGAACTCCTAGCCAAAAACATTCAGTACTTC
TRBJ2-7	.	TRBV5-6	15	.	CASSLRALEGYEQYF	TGTGCCAGCAGCCTGCGGGCCCTTGAGGGCTACGAGCAGTACTTC
TRBJ2-2	TRBD1	TRBV5-4	17	.	CASSLARTGRYTGELFF	TGTGCCAGCAGCTTGGCCCGGACAGGGCGCTACACCGGGGAGCTGTTTTTT
TRBJ1-1	TRBD1	TRBV15	16	once	CATSAPSDRGGTEAFF	TGTGCCACCAGCGCGCCGTCTGACAGGGGGGGCACTGAAGCTTTCTTT
TRBJ1-3	.	TRBV27	15	.	CASSTSGTARDTIYF	TGTGCCAGCAGTACCTCCGGCACCGCGAGGGACACCATATATTTT
TRBJ1-5	.	TRBV19	15	.	CASSIGGAGDRPQHF	TGTGCCAGTAGTATAGGAGGGGCCGGGGATCGGCCCCAGCATTTT
TRBJ1-1	.	TRBV28	20	few	CASTSIRWTATPFPNTEAFF	TGTGCCAGCACCTCGATCAGGTGGACAGCGACGCCGTTCCCGAACACTGAAGCTTTCTTT
TRBJ2-1	.	TRBV28	14	.	CASRDSLSYNEQFF	TGTGCCAGCAGGGACAGCTTGTCCTACAATGAGCAGTTCTTC
TRBJ2-7	.	TRBV7-9	15	few	CASSPREGASYEQYF	TGTGCCAGCAGTCCAAGGGAGGGGGCTTCGTACGAGCAGTACTTC
TRBJ2-7	TRBD2	TRBV13	15	.	CASSSRTSGTYEQYF	TGTGCCAGCAGCTCACGGACTAGCGGGACCTACGAGCAGTACTTC
TRBJ2-1	TRBD2	TRBV6-1	14	.	CATYRLAAYNEQFF	TGTGCCACCTATCGACTAGCGGCCTACAATGAGCAGTTCTTC
TRBJ1-2	.	TRBV21-1	21	.	CASSKLIRVDPGQGWSYGYTF	TGTGCCAGCAGCAAATTAATACGGGTGGATCCGGGACAGGGCTGGAGCTATGGCTACACCTTC
TRBJ2-1	.	TRBV11-2	17	.	CASSLFSRDFSYNEQFF	TGTGCCAGCAGCTTGTTCAGCCGGGACTTTTCCTACAATGAGCAGTTCTTC
TRBJ1-5	TRBD1	TRBV7-8	15	.	CASAPDRGLNQPQHF	TGTGCCAGCGCCCCTGACAGGGGATTAAATCAGCCCCAGCATTTT
TRBJ2-5	.	TRBV29-1	15	once	CSVEGSRVYQETQYF	TGCAGCGTTGAAGGGTCAAGAGTGTACCAAGAGACCCAGTACTTC
TRBJ2-1	.	TRBV27	12	.	CASSTTTTKQFF	TGTGCCAGCAGTACTACGACTACAAAGCAGTTCTTC
TRBJ2-7	.	TRBV10-1	13	.	CASSESRVGEQYF	TGCGCCAGCAGTGAAAGTCGAGTAGGGGAGCAGTACTTC
TRBJ1-2	.	TRBV11-2	15	.	CASSPGRGRNYGYTF	TGTGCCAGCAGCCCAGGCCGGGGCAGGAACTATGGCTACACCTTC
TRBJ2-5	.	TRBV19	16	.	CASSKGPGQDQETQYF	TGTGCCAGTAGTAAAGGGCCAGGCCAGGACCAAGAGACCCAGTACTTC
TRBJ1-1	TRBD1	TRBV7-9	16	.	CASSLKVPGGSTEAFF	TGTGCCAGCAGCTTAAAGGTTCCAGGGGGTAGTACTGAAGCTTTCTTT
TRBJ1-2	TRBD1	TRBV5-6	15	.	CASSLTGAYIYGYTF	TGTGCCAGCAGCTTGACAGGGGCGTATATCTATGGCTACACCTTC
TRBJ2-7	TRBD2	TRBV18	16	.	CASSPEAGGPFYEQYF	TGTGCCAGCTCACCAGAAGCGGGAGGGCCTTTCTACGAGCAGTACTTC
TRBJ2-3	TRBD2	TRBV4-1	16	few	CASSQDSSGTMDTQYF	TGCGCCAGCAGCCAAGATTCTAGCGGGACAATGGATACGCAGTATTTT
TRBJ2-7	.	TRBV5-8	16	.	CASSSLPGALKREQYF	TGTGCCAGCAGCTCACTACCGGGCGCCCTTAAACGAGAGCAGTACTTC
TRBJ2-2	TRBD2	TRBV18	17	few	CASSPTSGSGNTGELFF	TGTGCCAGCTCACCTACTAGCGGGAGCGGGAACACCGGGGAGCTGTTTTTT
TRBJ2-5	.	TRBV4-1	15	.	CASSHLPGEQETQYF	TGCGCCAGCAGCCACTTACCGGGGGAGCAAGAGACCCAGTACTTC
TRBJ2-2	TRBD1	TRBV2	16	.	CATLRDRGPDTGELFF	TGTGCTACACTTAGGGACAGGGGGCCGGACACCGGGGAGCTGTTTTTT
TRBJ2-7	.	TRBV27	15	few	CASSLIWTGTYEQYF	TGTGCCAGCAGTTTAATCTGGACGGGAACCTACGAGCAGTACTTC
TRBJ2-3	TRBD2	TRBV5-4	15	.	CASSVTSTGADTQYF	TGTGCCAGCAGCGTGACTAGCACAGGAGCAGATACGCAGTATTTT
TRBJ1-5	.	TRBV19	17	.	CASSPLFWGGSNQPQHF	TGTGCCAGTAGTCCACTATTCTGGGGCGGAAGCAATCAGCCCCAGCATTTT
TRBJ2-1	TRBD1	TRBV10-2	15	.	CASSTRQGLYNEQFF	TGCGCCAGCAGCACCCGACAGGGGTTATACAATGAGCAGTTCTTC
TRBJ2-4	.	TRBV7-6	12	.	CASSLPRDIQYF	TGTGCCAGCAGCTTACCCCGGGACATTCAGTACTTC
TRBJ2-7	.	TRBV28	15	once	CASTPSWGPTYEQYF	TGTGCCAGCACTCCGAGCTGGGGTCCCACCTACGAGCAGTACTTC
TRBJ1-1	.	TRBV4-1	15	.	CASSPDLRGDTEAFF	TGCGCCAGCAGCCCAGACCTACGTGGGGACACTGAAGCTTTCTTT